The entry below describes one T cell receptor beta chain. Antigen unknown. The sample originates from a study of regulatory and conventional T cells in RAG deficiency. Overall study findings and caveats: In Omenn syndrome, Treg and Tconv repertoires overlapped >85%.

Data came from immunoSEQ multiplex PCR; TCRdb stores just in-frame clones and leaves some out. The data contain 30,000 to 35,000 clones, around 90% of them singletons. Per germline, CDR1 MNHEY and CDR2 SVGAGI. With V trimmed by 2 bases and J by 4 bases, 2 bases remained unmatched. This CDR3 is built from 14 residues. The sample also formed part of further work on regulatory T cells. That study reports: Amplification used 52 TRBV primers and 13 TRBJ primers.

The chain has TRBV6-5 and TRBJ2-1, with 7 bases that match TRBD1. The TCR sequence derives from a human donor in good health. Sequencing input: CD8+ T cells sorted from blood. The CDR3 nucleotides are TGTGCCAGCAGTTACGGGGGACAGTACAATGAGCAGTTCTTC. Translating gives CASSYGGQYNEQFF.